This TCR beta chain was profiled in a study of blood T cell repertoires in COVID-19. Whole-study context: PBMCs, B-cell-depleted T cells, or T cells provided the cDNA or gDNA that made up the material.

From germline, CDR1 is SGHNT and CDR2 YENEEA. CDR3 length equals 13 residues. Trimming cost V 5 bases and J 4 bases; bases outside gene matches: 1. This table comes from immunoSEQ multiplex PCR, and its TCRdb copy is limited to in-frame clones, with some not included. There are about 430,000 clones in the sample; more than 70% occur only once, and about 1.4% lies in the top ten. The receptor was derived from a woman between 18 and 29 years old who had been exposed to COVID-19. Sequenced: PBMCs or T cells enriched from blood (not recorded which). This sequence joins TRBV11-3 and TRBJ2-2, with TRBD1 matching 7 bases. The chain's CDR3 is CASSPGGTGELFF. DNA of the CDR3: TGTGCCAGCAGCCCAGGGGGCACCGGGGAGCTGTTTTTT.